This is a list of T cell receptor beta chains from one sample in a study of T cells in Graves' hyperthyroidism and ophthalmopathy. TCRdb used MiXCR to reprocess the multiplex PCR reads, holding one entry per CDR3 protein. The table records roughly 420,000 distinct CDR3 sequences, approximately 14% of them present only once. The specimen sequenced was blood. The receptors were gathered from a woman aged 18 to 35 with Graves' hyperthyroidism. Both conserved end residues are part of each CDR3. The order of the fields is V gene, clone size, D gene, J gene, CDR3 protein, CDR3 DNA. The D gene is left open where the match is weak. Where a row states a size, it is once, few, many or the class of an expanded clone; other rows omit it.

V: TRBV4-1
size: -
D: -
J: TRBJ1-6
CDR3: CASSRFAAGSYNSPLHF
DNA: TGCGCCAGCAGCCGATTCGCAGCCGGCTCCTATAATTCACCCCTCCACTTT

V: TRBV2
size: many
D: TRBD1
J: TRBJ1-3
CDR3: CASSRDSRNTIYF
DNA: TGTGCCAGCAGCCGGGACAGTAGGAACACCATATATTTT

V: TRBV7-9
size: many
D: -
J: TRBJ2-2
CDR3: CASSRTGLGTGELFF
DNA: TGTGCCAGCAGCAGGACCGGGTTAGGTACCGGGGAGCTGTTTTTT

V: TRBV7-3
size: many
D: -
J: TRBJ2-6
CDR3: CASSQGTGVSLSGANVLTF
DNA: TGTGCCAGCAGCCAAGGGACGGGCGTCTCCCTCTCTGGGGCCAACGTCCTGACTTTC

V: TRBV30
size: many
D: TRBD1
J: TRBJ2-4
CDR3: CAWSRQGALNIQYF
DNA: TGTGCCTGGAGTCGACAGGGAGCGCTAAACATTCAGTACTTC

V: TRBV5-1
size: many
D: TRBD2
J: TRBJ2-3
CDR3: CASRLPAGEGTDTQYF
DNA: TGCGCCAGCCGCCTCCCAGCGGGGGAGGGCACAGATACGCAGTATTTT

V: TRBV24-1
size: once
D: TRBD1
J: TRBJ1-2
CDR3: CATSQTGTGAFTGYTF
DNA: TGTGCCACCAGTCAGACAGGGACGGGGGCATTCACGGGCTACACCTTC

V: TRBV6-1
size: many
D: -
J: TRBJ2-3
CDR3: CASSHKTGSLRDTQYF
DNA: TGTGCCAGCAGCCACAAGACCGGATCCCTAAGGGATACGCAGTATTTT

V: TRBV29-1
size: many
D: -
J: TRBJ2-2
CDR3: CSVPSRTGELFF
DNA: TGCAGCGTCCCCTCCCGCACCGGGGAGCTGTTTTTT

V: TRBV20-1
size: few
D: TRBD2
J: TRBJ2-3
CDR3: CSAELAVTDTQYF
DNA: TGCAGTGCTGAACTAGCGGTCACAGATACGCAGTATTTT

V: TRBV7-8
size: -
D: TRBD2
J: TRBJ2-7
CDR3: CASSYGLAGGGEQYF
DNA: TGTGCCAGCAGCTACGGACTAGCGGGAGGAGGTGAGCAGTACTTC

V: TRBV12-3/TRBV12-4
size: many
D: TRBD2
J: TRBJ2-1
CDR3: CASSRAGGRPGTSGVYNEQFF
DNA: TGTGCCAGCAGTCGGGCGGGGGGAAGGCCTGGGACTAGCGGGGTCTACAATGAGCAGTTCTTC

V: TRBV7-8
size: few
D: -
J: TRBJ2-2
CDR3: CASSLWEITGELFF
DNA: TGTGCCAGCAGCTTATGGGAGATCACCGGGGAGCTGTTTTTT

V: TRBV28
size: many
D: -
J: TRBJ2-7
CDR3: CASGPPAGSEQYF
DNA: TGTGCCAGCGGTCCGCCGGCAGGCTCCGAGCAGTACTTC

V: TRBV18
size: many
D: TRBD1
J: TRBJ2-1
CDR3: CASSPGTGPQHEQFF
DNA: TGTGCCAGCTCACCCGGGACAGGGCCACAACATGAGCAGTTCTTC

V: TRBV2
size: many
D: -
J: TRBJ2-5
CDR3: CASSRGYQETQYF
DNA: TGTGCCAGCAGCAGGGGATACCAAGAGACCCAGTACTTC

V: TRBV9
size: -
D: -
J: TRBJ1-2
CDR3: CASGMSESGYTF
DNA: TGTGCCAGCGGAATGTCGGAGTCGGGCTACACCTTC

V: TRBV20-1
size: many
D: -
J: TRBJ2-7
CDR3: CSASSHPYEQYF
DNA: TGCAGTGCTAGCTCCCACCCTTACGAGCAGTACTTC

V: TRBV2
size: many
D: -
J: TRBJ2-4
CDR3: CASSVVLFKAKNIQYF
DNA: TGTGCCAGCAGTGTCGTCCTCTTTAAAGCCAAAAACATTCAGTACTTC

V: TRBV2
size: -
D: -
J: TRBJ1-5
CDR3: CASTEFKDSNQPQHF
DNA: TGTGCCAGCACGGAATTTAAGGATAGCAATCAGCCCCAGCATTTT

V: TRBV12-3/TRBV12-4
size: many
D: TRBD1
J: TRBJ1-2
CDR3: CASSFRQGTGYTF
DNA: TGTGCCAGCAGTTTTCGACAGGGGACGGGCTACACCTTC

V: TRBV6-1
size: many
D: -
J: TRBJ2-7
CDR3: CASSLTGGRHYEQYF
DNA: TGTGCCAGCAGTTTGACAGGAGGGAGACACTACGAGCAGTACTTC

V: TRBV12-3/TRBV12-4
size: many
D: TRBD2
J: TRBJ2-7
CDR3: CASSLARESDEQYF
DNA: TGTGCCAGCAGTTTAGCGCGGGAGTCCGACGAGCAGTACTTC

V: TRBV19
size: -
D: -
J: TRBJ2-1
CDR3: CASSIPPGGRYDEQFF
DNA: TGTGCCAGTAGTATACCTCCTGGCGGCCGGTACGATGAGCAGTTCTTC

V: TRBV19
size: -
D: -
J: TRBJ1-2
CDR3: CASSYRDKGYTF
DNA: TGTGCCAGTAGTTACAGGGATAAAGGCTACACCTTC

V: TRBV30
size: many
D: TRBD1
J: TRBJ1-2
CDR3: CACPGQGYYGYTF
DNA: TGTGCCTGCCCGGGACAGGGGTACTATGGCTACACCTTC

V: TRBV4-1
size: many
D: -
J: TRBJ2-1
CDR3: CASSQHSAYNEQFF
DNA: TGCGCCAGCAGCCAGCATTCCGCCTACAATGAGCAGTTCTTC

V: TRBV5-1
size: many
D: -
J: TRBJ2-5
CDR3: CASSLGDRETQYF
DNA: TGCGCCAGCAGCTTGGGAGACAGAGAGACCCAGTACTTC

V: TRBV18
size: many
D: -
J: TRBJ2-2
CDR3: CASDENTGELFF
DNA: TGTGCCAGCGACGAGAACACCGGGGAGCTGTTTTTT

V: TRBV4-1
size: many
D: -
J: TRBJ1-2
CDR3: CASSHRERGGRGAYGYTF
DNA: TGCGCCAGCAGCCATAGAGAACGAGGTGGTAGGGGCGCTTATGGCTACACCTTC

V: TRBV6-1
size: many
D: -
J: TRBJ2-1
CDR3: CASSEQTTGANEQFF
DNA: TGTGCCAGCAGTGAACAGACTACTGGGGCCAATGAGCAGTTCTTC

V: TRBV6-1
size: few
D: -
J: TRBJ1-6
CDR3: CASRTGTGDNSPLHF
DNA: TGTGCCAGCAGGACGGGGACCGGCGATAATTCACCCCTCCACTTT

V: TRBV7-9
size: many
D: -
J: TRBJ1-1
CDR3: CASSLDVGAVMVTEAFF
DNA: TGTGCCAGCAGCTTAGATGTGGGGGCCGTGATGGTCACTGAAGCTTTCTTT

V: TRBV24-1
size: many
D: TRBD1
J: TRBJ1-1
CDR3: CATSSGQGARAFF
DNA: TGTGCCACCAGTTCCGGACAGGGGGCGCGGGCTTTCTTT

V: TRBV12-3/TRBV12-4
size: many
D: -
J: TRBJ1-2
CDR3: CASSYGWGYTF
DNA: TGTGCCAGCAGCTATGGGTGGGGCTACACCTTC

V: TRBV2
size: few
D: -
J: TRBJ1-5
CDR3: CASSARVSNQPQHF
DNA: TGTGCCAGCAGTGCCCGCGTTAGCAATCAGCCCCAGCATTTT

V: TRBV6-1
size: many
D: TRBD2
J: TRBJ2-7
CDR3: CASSEVSGRGHEQYF
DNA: TGTGCCAGCAGTGAAGTGAGCGGGAGGGGCCACGAGCAGTACTTC

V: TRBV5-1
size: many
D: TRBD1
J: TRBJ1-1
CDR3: CASSPGTGNTEAFF
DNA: TGCGCCAGCAGTCCCGGGACAGGGAACACTGAAGCTTTCTTT

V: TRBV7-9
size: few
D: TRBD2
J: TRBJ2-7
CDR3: CASSLRRGSRGLAGGGPYEQYF
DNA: TGTGCCAGCAGCTTACGCCGGGGGTCAAGGGGGCTAGCGGGAGGTGGTCCCTACGAGCAGTACTTC

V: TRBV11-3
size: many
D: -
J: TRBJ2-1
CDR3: CASSFSRAADEQFF
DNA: TGTGCCAGCAGCTTCTCGCGGGCGGCGGATGAGCAGTTCTTC

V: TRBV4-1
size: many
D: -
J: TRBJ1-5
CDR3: CASSQDPGVGNQPQHF
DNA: TGCGCCAGCAGCCAAGATCCAGGGGTCGGCAATCAGCCCCAGCATTTT

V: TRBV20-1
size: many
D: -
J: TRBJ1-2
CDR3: CSARDRSDSYHGYTF
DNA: TGCAGTGCTAGAGATCGGTCGGACAGCTACCATGGCTACACCTTC

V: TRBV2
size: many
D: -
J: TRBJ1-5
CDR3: CASNGDSNQPQHF
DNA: TGTGCCAGCAATGGGGATAGCAATCAGCCCCAGCATTTT

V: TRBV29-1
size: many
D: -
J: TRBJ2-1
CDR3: CSVKTLYNEQFF
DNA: TGCAGCGTTAAGACACTCTACAATGAGCAGTTCTTC

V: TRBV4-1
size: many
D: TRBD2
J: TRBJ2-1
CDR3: CASSRSGTSNEQFF
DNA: TGCGCCAGCAGCCGATCCGGGACTAGCAATGAGCAGTTCTTC

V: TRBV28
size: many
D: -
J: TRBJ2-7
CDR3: CASSLGLRDIASYEQYF
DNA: TGTGCCAGCAGTTTGGGCCTCAGGGATATTGCCTCCTACGAGCAGTACTTC

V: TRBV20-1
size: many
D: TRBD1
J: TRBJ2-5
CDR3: CSARITGAPGETQYF
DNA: TGCAGTGCGAGAATCACAGGGGCCCCCGGAGAGACCCAGTACTTC

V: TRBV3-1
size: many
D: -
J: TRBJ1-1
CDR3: CASSHEGANTEAFF
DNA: TGTGCCAGCAGCCATGAGGGTGCTAACACTGAAGCTTTCTTT

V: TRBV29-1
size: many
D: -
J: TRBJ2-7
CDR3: CSVDSRNEQYF
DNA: TGCAGCGTTGACAGCAGGAACGAGCAGTACTTC

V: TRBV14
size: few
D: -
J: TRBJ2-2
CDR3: CASSQGIEPLNTGELFF
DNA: TGTGCCAGCAGCCAAGGGATAGAGCCTTTGAACACCGGGGAGCTGTTTTTT

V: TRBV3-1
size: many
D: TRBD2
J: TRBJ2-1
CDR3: CASGHALAGGGLTVGNEQFF
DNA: TGTGCCAGCGGCCATGCTCTAGCGGGAGGCGGTCTAACGGTGGGCAATGAGCAGTTCTTC

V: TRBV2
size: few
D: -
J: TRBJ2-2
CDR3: CASSGGGYRATGELFF
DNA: TGTGCCAGCAGTGGAGGGGGGTACAGGGCGACCGGGGAGCTGTTTTTT

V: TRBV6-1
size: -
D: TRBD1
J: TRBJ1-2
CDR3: CASRSGTGNYGYTF
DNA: TGTGCCAGCAGGTCCGGGACAGGAAACTATGGCTACACCTTC

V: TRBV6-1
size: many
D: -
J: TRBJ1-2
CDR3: CASSKGRGVYGYTF
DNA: TGTGCCAGCAGCAAAGGCAGGGGAGTCTATGGCTACACCTTC

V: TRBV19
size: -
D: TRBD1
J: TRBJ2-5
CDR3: CATRQGAGETQYF
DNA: TGTGCCACGAGGCAGGGGGCAGGAGAGACCCAGTACTTC

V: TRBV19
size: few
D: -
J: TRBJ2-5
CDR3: CASSIGNPGVQETQYF
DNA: TGTGCCAGTAGTATTGGTAACCCCGGGGTCCAAGAGACCCAGTACTTC

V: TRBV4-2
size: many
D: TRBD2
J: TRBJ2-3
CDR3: CASSQDRTSGRGTQYF
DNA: TGTGCCAGCAGCCAAGATAGGACTAGCGGGAGAGGAACGCAGTATTTT